This record covers a single T cell receptor (beta chain). Libraries were prepared by immunoSEQ multiplex PCR; TCRdb keeps only in-frame clonotypes and omits some of them. Among about 440,000 clones, around 88% were seen once, and the ten largest hold roughly an eighth. This entry is derived from a study of blood T cell repertoires in COVID-19. Study-wide background: From T cells, B-cell-depleted T cells, or PBMCs came the material, which was cDNA or gDNA.

V was trimmed by 2 bases and J by 0 bases, leaving 8 bases between them. The V gene's germline CDR1 is SNHLY and CDR2 FYNNEI. The CDR3 loop spans 15 amino acids. The genes are TRBV2 and TRBJ1-5; D may be TRBD1 (6 bases). This TCR was sampled from a woman aged 45-65 years with COVID-19, enrolled during active disease. The sequenced sample was peripheral blood. CDR3 nucleotides: TGTGCCAGCAGTGAAACAGGGATTAGCAATCAGCCCCAGCATTTT. Its protein is CASSETGISNQPQHF.